These 26 T cell receptor beta chains originate from one sample sequenced in a study of T cell responses to AZD1222 COVID-19 vaccine. Generated by immunoSEQ multiplex PCR, the TCRdb table keeps only in-frame clones and is missing some. The sample lists about 150,000 clones, 80% to 95% occurring once. Here the sequenced sample was peripheral blood, taken 28 days after the second AZD1222 dose. Receptors were obtained from an adult who received the AZD1222 COVID-19 vaccine.

The chain links TRBV4-1 to TRBJ1-3; 7 bases fit TRBD1. V dropped 1 base and J dropped 2; count of bases not matched to a gene: 5. The CDR3 totals 16 residues. Germline V gives CDR1 MGHRA, CDR2 YSYEKL. The CDR3 region has the DNA TGCGCCAGCAGCCAAGTGGGACAGATCGCTGGAAACACCATATATTTT. This sequence encodes CASSQVGQIAGNTIYF.

The chain uses TRBV6-1 and TRBJ1-2, with D uncertain. This CDR3 has 14 amino acids. The germline V gene encodes CDR1 MNHNS and CDR2 SASEGT. V lost 1 base, J lost 2 bases, and 8 bases lay in between. The CDR3 DNA reads as TGTGCCAGCAGTGAAGGTATGCTGAACTATGGCTACACCTTC. Protein product: CASSEGMLNYGYTF.

The chain links TRBV4-1 to TRBJ1-2, with D possibly being TRBD1 (5 bases). This CDR3 is 15 amino acids long. V lost 0 bases to trimming and J lost 6 bases, with 14 bases between them. The germline gives CDR1 MGHRA, CDR2 YSYEKL. CDR3 in DNA: TGCGCCAGCAGCCAAGAACGAGCAGGGCGGGATGGCTACACCTTC. Encoded protein: CASSQERAGRDGYTF.

The chain carries TRBV7-9 and TRBJ2-2; TRBD2 aligns across 9 bases. From germline, CDR1 is SEHNR and CDR2 FQNEAQ (reference sequence). The CDR3 is 17 residues long. The trim removed 1 base at V and 6 bases at J, leaving 9 bases unmatched. The CDR3 loop is CASSLGGSGRLAGELFF. In nucleotides, the CDR3 is TGTGCCAGCAGCTTAGGGGGTAGCGGGAGATTGGCCGGGGAGCTGTTTTTT.

The V and J genes are TRBV27 and TRBJ1-1; D is unresolved. Germline V gene data show CDR1 as MNHEY and CDR2 as SMNVEV (reference sequence). The CDR3 length is 14 residues. Between the trimmed V and J ends, which lost 3 bases and 1 base, there was a span of 9 bases. CDR3 coding DNA: TGTGCCAGCAGTTTCTCCTTTGGGAACACTGAAGCTTTCTTT. This gives the protein CASSFSFGNTEAFF.

V gene TRBV2 combines with J gene TRBJ2-3; TRBD1 matches at 9 bases. The germline gives CDR1 SNHLY, CDR2 FYNNEI. The CDR3 is made up of 17 amino acids. With V trimmed by 6 bases and J by 4 bases, 14 bases remained unmatched. CDR3 nucleotide sequence: TGTGCCAGCAGCCAACAGGGGGCAAATCGGGTTCCAGATACGCAGTATTTT. The encoded protein is CASSQQGANRVPDTQYF. Variable domain in full (rest from reference TRBV2 and TRBJ2-3): EPEVTQTPSHQVTQMGQEVILRCVPISNHLYFYWYRQILGQKVEFLVSFYNNEISEKSEIFDDQFSVERPDGSNFTLKIRSTKLEDSAMYFCASSQQGANRVPDTQYFGPGTRLTVL.

The V call is TRBV11-2, the J call TRBJ2-1, with 12 bases lining up with TRBD2. V was pared by 2 bases and J by 7 bases, with 3 bases of the junction left unmatched. CDR1 SGHAT and CDR2 FQNNGV come from the germline V gene. This CDR3 comprises 15 residues. CDR3 residues: CASSLLAGGPNEQFF. The CDR3 region has the DNA TGTGCCAGCAGCTTACTAGCGGGAGGGCCGAATGAGCAGTTCTTC.

The genes are TRBV5-4 and TRBJ2-2; 9 positions match TRBD2. V lost 7 bases to trimming and J lost 0 bases; unmatched junction nucleotides: 7. This CDR3 contains 16 residues. Per germline, CDR1 SGHNT and CDR2 YYREEE (reference sequence). The DNA of the CDR3 is TGTGCCAGCCGTATAGCGGGAGTCGCGAACACCGGGGAGCTGTTTTTT. This codes for CASRIAGVANTGELFF.

The chain recombines TRBV6-5 with TRBJ2-1; TRBD2 agrees at 11 bases. Germline V gene lookup returns CDR1 MNHEY and CDR2 SVGAGI. CDR3 size: 15 residues. The V segment lost 6 bases and the J segment 9 bases; nucleotides outside the gene matches: 10. CDR3 in amino acids: CASSKLAGEVGEQFF. Written as DNA, the CDR3 is TGTGCCAGCAGCAAACTAGCGGGAGAGGTTGGTGAGCAGTTCTTC.

The chain links TRBV25-1 to TRBJ2-3; D is undetermined. Germline V gene sequence: CDR1 MGHDK, CDR2 SYGVNS. Trimming cost V 2 bases and J 2 bases, with 8 bases left between them. The CDR3 has 14 residues. The CDR3 DNA is TGTGCCAGCAGTGAACCAGGACCCACAGATACGCAGTATTTT. The encoded protein is CASSEPGPTDTQYF.

CDR3: CASSVLASTDTQYF. The CDR3 DNA sequence: TGTGCCAGCAGTGTCCTAGCTAGCACAGATACGCAGTATTTT. The chain links TRBV2 to TRBJ2-3; a weak D match, TRBD2 (5 bases). Trimming took off 4 bases at V and 0 bases at J, with 8 bases between the two ends. Germline V gene data show CDR1 as SNHLY and CDR2 as FYNNEI. The CDR3 covers 14 residues. Full variable domain (outside the CDR3, taken from reference TRBV2 and TRBJ2-3): EPEVTQTPSHQVTQMGQEVILRCVPISNHLYFYWYRQILGQKVEFLVSFYNNEISEKSEIFDDQFSVERPDGSNFTLKIRSTKLEDSAMYFCASSVLASTDTQYFGPGTRLTVL.

CDR3 coding DNA: TGTGCCAGCAGACTCGATTCTAACTATGGCTACACCTTC. It yields the protein CASRLDSNYGYTF. This rearrangement joins TRBV27 to TRBJ1-2, with D unresolved. V was clipped by 6 bases and J by 0 bases, with 8 bases between them. This CDR3 has 13 amino acids. Germline V CDR1 and CDR2: MNHEY, SMNVEV (reference sequence).

The J gene is TRBJ2-3, the V gene TRBV30; 7 bases align to TRBD2. In germline, CDR1 is GTSNPN, CDR2 SVGIG (reference sequence). V shed 4 bases, J shed 1 base, and the junction held 5 bases outside the gene matches. The CDR3 is 14 residues long. The CDR3 DNA reads as TGTGCCTGGACTAGCGGACTTGGCACAGATACGCAGTATTTT. Encoded protein: CAWTSGLGTDTQYF.

V and J are TRBV10-2 and TRBJ1-5, with no clear D. V dropped 6 bases and J dropped 0 bases, with 12 bases sitting between them. The length of the CDR3 is 15 residues. CDR1 and CDR2 (germline): WSHSY, SAAADI. CDR3 in DNA: TGCGCCAGCAGGGGGTCGGGCTTTAGCAATCAGCCCCAGCATTTT. It translates to CASRGSGFSNQPQHF.

This chain links TRBV6-2 or TRBV6-3 with TRBJ1-5; D is uncertain. The CDR3 consists of 13 residues. V was cut by 5 bases and J by 2 bases, with 7 bases left in between. Per the germline V gene, CDR1 is MNHEY and CDR2 is SVGEGT. The CDR3 here is CASSPHGNQPQHF. For the CDR3, the DNA is TGTGCCAGCAGTCCACACGGCAATCAGCCCCAGCATTTT.

CDR3 amino acids: CASWRQGGSDITEAFF. The CDR3 coding sequence is TGCGCCAGCTGGAGACAGGGGGGTAGTGATATCACTGAAGCTTTCTTT. This chain links TRBV10-2 with TRBJ1-1, with 9 bases aligning to TRBD1. CDR1 is WSHSY and CDR2 is SAAADI in the germline V gene. Trimming took 8 bases from V and 4 from J; bases not matched to a gene: 14. The CDR3 totals 16 residues.

The rearrangement uses TRBV2 and TRBJ1-6; D remains ambiguous. Germline V gives CDR1 SNHLY, CDR2 FYNNEI. The CDR3 loop spans 15 amino acids. V lost 6 bases to trimming and J lost 5 bases, with 14 bases between them. The CDR3 here is CASRLQPTDNSPLHF. The CDR3, as DNA: TGTGCCAGCAGACTACAACCTACCGATAATTCACCCCTCCACTTT.

This clone occurred once. The chain couples TRBV30 to TRBJ2-3; 10 nucleotides agree with TRBD2. CDR3 length: 15 residues. Germline V gives CDR1 GTSNPN, CDR2 SVGIG (reference sequence). Trimming removed 1 base from V and 2 bases from J; junction bases left unmatched: 3. CDR3 bases: TGTGCCTGGAGTGCGGGACTAGCGTACACAGATACGCAGTATTTT. Protein: CAWSAGLAYTDTQYF.

This chain connects TRBV7-9 to TRBJ2-3, with TRBD2 identical over 13 bases. This CDR3 has 15 amino acids. Germline CDR1 is SEHNR and CDR2 is FQNEAQ (reference sequence). Germline trimming cut 6 bases from V and 5 bases from J; bases unmatched to any gene: 5. CDR3 bases: TGTGCCAGCAGGGGACTAGCGGGGACGGGAGATACGCAGTATTTT. Translated: CASRGLAGTGDTQYF.

V and J are TRBV9 and TRBJ2-7; 13 positions match TRBD2. In germline, CDR1 is SGDLS, CDR2 YYNGEE. The CDR3 is 15 residues long. Trimming took 4 bases from V and 4 from J; bases not matched to a gene: 5. CDR3 bases: TGTGCCAGCAGCCCCTCGGGACTAGCGGGGTACGAGCAGTACTTC. Translation: CASSPSGLAGYEQYF.

The gene calls are TRBV27 and TRBJ2-2; no reliable D call. Per the germline V gene, CDR1 is MNHEY and CDR2 is SMNVEV (reference sequence). The CDR3 has 12 amino acids. The germline V and J ends were trimmed by 7 bases and 6 bases, with 9 bases remaining between them. Here the CDR3 DNA reads TGTGCCAGCACAGGATACGCCGGGGAGCTGTTTTTT. Its protein product is CASTGYAGELFF.

The chain links TRBV11-3 to TRBJ1-1; D ambiguous. This CDR3 spans 13 amino acids. V dropped 3 bases and J dropped 3 bases, with 8 bases sitting between them. The germline CDR1 and CDR2 sequences are SGHNT and YENEEA. In DNA form, the CDR3 reads TGTGCCAGCAGCTTGTTAACGGACACTGAAGCTTTCTTT. Amino acids: CASSLLTDTEAFF.

This chain uses TRBV10-1 with TRBJ2-1; D remains unclear. The CDR3 loop spans 13 amino acids. Germline CDR1 is WNHNN and CDR2 is SYGVQD (reference sequence). The V end was cut by 4 bases, the J end by 7 bases, with 11 bases between. Here the CDR3 DNA reads TGCGCCAGCAGTGCGCCGGCTGGGAATGAGCAGTTCTTC. Translating it yields CASSAPAGNEQFF.

The chain recombines TRBV7-6 with TRBJ2-5, with a tentative D call TRBD1 (6 bases). CDR3 length equals 16 residues. CDR1 is SGHVS and CDR2 is FNYEAQ in the germline V gene. Trimming stripped 5 bases from V and 5 bases from J, with 21 bases between. CDR3 bases: TGTGCCAGCAGCCCCCTTTGGGGGCGTACCAGCGAGACCCAGTACTTC. It codes for CASSPLWGRTSETQYF. Using reference TRBV7-6 and TRBJ2-5 for the parts outside the CDR3, the full variable domain is GAGVSQSPRYKVTKRGQDVALRCDPISGHVSLYWYRQALGQGPEFLTYFNYEAQQDKSGLPNDRFSAERPEGSISTLTIQRTEQRDSAMYRCASSPLWGRTSETQYFGPGTRLLVL.

This rearrangement joins TRBV12-5 to TRBJ2-3, with 10 nucleotides matching TRBD2. CDR1 LGHNT and CDR2 FRNRAP come from the germline V gene. The J segment lost 0 bases and the V segment lost 6 bases, leaving 6 bases of the junction unmatched. CDR3 size: 16 residues. The CDR3 protein is CASGPTSGTSTDTQYF. The CDR3 region has the DNA TGTGCTAGTGGCCCAACTAGCGGGACTAGCACAGATACGCAGTATTTT.

This clone appeared a single time. The chain joins TRBV7-9 to TRBJ1-2; D ambiguous. V gave up 5 bases and J gave up 7 bases, with 8 bases separating them. The germline V gene has CDR1 SEHNR and CDR2 FQNEAQ (reference sequence). This CDR3 has 11 amino acids. CDR3 loop: CASSREGGYTF. CDR3 sequence (DNA): TGTGCCAGCAGCCGAGAAGGTGGCTACACCTTC.